This T cell receptor (beta chain) was recorded in a study of early T cells in non-severe SARS-CoV-2 infection. Researchers tagged individual cDNA molecules with unique molecular identifiers. One entry per CDR3 protein results from TCRdb running MiXCR on the 5' RACE reads. This sample has about 81,000 distinct CDR3 sequences, with roughly 6% found just once. CDR1 and CDR2 (germline): MNHEY, SVGAGI. The CDR3 extends over 14 amino acids. V dropped 6 bases and J dropped 6 bases, with 16 bases sitting between them. Study-wide findings and caveats: Anti-spike CD8 responses were favored by VDJdb matching, which missed private and CD4 specificities.

This clonotype was seen repeatedly, ten times or more. Antigen unknown. This TCR came from an adult who was a healthcare worker with PCR-confirmed SARS-CoV-2 infection or an uninfected control (not recorded which). The chain couples TRBV6-5 to TRBJ2-3; D gene unclear. Material: whole blood. The CDR3 spells CASRVMAWADTQYF. CDR3 bases: TGTGCCAGCAGAGTTATGGCCTGGGCTGATACGCAGTATTTT.